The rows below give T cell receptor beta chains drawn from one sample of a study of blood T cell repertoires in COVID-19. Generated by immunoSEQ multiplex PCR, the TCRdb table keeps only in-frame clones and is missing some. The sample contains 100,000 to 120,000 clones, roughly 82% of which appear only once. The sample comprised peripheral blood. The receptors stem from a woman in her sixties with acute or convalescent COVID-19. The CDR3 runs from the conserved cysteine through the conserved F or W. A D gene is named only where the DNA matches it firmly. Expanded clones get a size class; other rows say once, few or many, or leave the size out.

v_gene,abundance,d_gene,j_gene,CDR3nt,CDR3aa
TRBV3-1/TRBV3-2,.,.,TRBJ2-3,TGTGCCAGCAGCCCTTGGGACGGGGGAACAGATACGCAGTATTTT,CASSPWDGGTDTQYF
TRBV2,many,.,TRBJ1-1,TGTGCCAGCAGTGACCAGTCTCGAGGGTTGAACACTGAAGCTTTCTTT,CASSDQSRGLNTEAFF
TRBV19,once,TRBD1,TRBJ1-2,TGTGCCAGTAGTCGAGCCCCGGGACAGGGTACAGATGGCTACACCTTC,CASSRAPGQGTDGYTF
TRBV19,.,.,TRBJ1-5,TGTGCCAGTACTTCTCAGGGGCAAGGCAATCAGCCCCAGCATTTT,CASTSQGQGNQPQHF
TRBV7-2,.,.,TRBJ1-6,TGTGCCAGCAGCTTACCCCTCGGGAGGTATAATTCACCCCTCCACTTT,CASSLPLGRYNSPLHF
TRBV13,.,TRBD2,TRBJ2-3,TGTGCCAGCAGCCCGGGGGGGGCCCAAGGTACGCAGTATTTT,CASSPGGAQGTQYF
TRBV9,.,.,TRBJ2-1,TGTGCCAGCAGCCAAACAGGAGTCCATCACAATGAGCAGTTCTTC,CASSQTGVHHNEQFF
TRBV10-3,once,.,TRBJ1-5,TGTGCCAACGGGGGGGGAGATCAGCCCCAGCATTTT,CANGGGDQPQHF
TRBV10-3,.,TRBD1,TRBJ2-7,TGTGCCTCAGGGACAGGGGTCTACGAGCAGTACTTC,CASGTGVYEQYF
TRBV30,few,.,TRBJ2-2,TGTGCCTGGAGCGTTGTGGGCAAGCTGTTTTTT,CAWSVVGKLFF
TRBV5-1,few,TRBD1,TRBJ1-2,TGCGCCAGCAGCTTGGACAGGGGACCCTATGGCTACACCTTC,CASSLDRGPYGYTF
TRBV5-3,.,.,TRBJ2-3,TGTGCCAGAAGCACGGACAGTCCTGAGGGAGATACGCAGTATTTT,CARSTDSPEGDTQYF
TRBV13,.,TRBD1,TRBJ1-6,TGTGCCAGCAGCCAAAGGACAGGGGGTGCAGGATCACCCCTCCACTTT,CASSQRTGGAGSPLHF
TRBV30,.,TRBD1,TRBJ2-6,TGTGCCTGGCACCGGGACAGGGGGCGTAAAGGGGCCAACGTCCTGACTTTC,CAWHRDRGRKGANVLTF
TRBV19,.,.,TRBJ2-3,TGTGCCAGTAGCTCACATGGTGGGCTAAACACAGATACGCAGTATTTT,CASSSHGGLNTDTQYF
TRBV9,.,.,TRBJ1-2,TGTGCCAGCAGCGTAGGGACAAAAAACTATGGCTACACCTTC,CASSVGTKNYGYTF
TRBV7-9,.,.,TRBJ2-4,TGTGCCAGCAGCTTAGCCGGAGGGCAAAACATTCAGTACTTC,CASSLAGGQNIQYF
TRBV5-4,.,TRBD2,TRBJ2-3,TGTGCCAGCAGCCCCCCCGGCGGGGGGGCAACGGATACGCAGTATTTT,CASSPPGGGATDTQYF
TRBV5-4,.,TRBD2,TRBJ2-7,TGTGCCAGCAGCTTAACTAGCGGGGGGAATCTCCGTTCCTACGAGCAGTACTTC,CASSLTSGGNLRSYEQYF
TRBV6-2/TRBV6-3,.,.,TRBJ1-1,TGTGCCAGCAGCGAGAACAGGGTAGGAGCTGAAGCTTTCTTT,CASSENRVGAEAFF
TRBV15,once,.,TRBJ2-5,TGTGCCACCAGCAGGGGCCGGGGAAGGGAGACCCAGTACTTC,CATSRGRGRETQYF
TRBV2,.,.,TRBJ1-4,TGTGCCAGCAGTGACCGGGTTAAACTGTTTTTT,CASSDRVKLFF
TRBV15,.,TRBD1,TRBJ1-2,TGTGCCACCAGCGAAATATGGACAGGTTCAGCTAACTATGGCTACACCTTC,CATSEIWTGSANYGYTF
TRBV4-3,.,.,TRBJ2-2,TGCGCCAGCAGCCAACAAACTAGGATTTCCGGGGAGCTGTTTTTT,CASSQQTRISGELFF
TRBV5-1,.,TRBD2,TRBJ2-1,TGCGCCAGCAGCTCGGGACTAGCGAGCTCCTACAATGAGCAGTTCTTC,CASSSGLASSYNEQFF
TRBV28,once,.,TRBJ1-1,TGTGCCAGCAGTTCATACGGGGGAGCTTTCTTT,CASSSYGGAFF
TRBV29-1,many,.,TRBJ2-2,TGCAGCGTTGAGAGGCGAGGTGGCTACGGGGAGCTGTTTTTT,CSVERRGGYGELFF
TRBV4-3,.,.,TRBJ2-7,TGCGCCAGCAGCCAAGATATATCACAGGTTAGCTCCTACGAGCAGTACTTC,CASSQDISQVSSYEQYF
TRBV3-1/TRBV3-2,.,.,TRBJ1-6,TGTGCCAGCAGCCCCCTTGGGGGGATTGGCTCACCCCTCCACTTT,CASSPLGGIGSPLHF
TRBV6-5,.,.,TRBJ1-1,TGTGCCAGCAGTTACTGGGGGGAGGAGGGTCCCGAAGCTTTCTTT,CASSYWGEEGPEAFF